What follows are 6 T cell receptor beta chains derived from one specimen sequenced in a study of post-analysis software for immune sequencing data. General study points: TRBV5-6, TRBV5-1 and TRBV20-1 were among five TRBV segments more frequent in patients than controls.

Antigen specificity for these receptors is unknown. Included in the TCR beta cDNA libraries were unique molecular identifiers. TCRdb fed the PCR reads into MiXCR, producing one record per CDR3 protein. Of 150,000 to 200,000 distinct CDR3 sequences in the sample, approximately 31% are singletons; the top ten hold approximately 1.5%. Sequencing was carried out using blood. The source is a girl aged 5 to 17 with multiple sclerosis.

This clonotype has a count of ten or more. The J gene is TRBJ2-1, the V gene TRBV20-1, with D possibly being TRBD2 (5 bases). Trimming stripped 3 bases from V and 6 bases from J, with 12 bases between. Germline V lookup: CDR1 DFQATT, CDR2 SNEGSKA (reference sequence). The CDR3 is made up of 13 amino acids. Here the CDR3 reads CSASGLAFNEQFF. CDR3 in DNA: TGCAGTGCTAGTGGGCTAGCATTCAATGAGCAGTTCTTC.

The V gene is TRBV12-3 or TRBV12-4, the J gene TRBJ1-1; 12 nucleotides agree with TRBD1. This CDR3 region has 15 residues. Trimming removed 7 bases from V and 8 bases from J; junction bases left unmatched: 11. The CDR3 DNA is TGTGCCAGCATCCCCGGGACAGGGGGCTCCAGGGAAGCTTTCTTT. Protein product: CASIPGTGGSREAFF.

This clonotype was seen a handful of times. The rearrangement joins TRBV7-9 to TRBJ2-1; maybe TRBD2 (5 bases). CDR1 SEHNR and CDR2 FQNEAQ come from the germline V gene (reference sequence). V gave up 2 bases and J gave up 0 bases, with 11 bases separating them. The length of the CDR3 is 16 residues. This CDR3 reads CASSLSSVSSYNEQFF. In nucleotides, the CDR3 is TGTGCCAGCAGCTTAAGTAGCGTCAGCTCCTACAATGAGCAGTTCTTC.

This clonotype was seen only a few times. J is TRBJ1-1 and V is TRBV12-3 or TRBV12-4; a weak D match, TRBD1 (5 bases). V was clipped by 7 bases and J by 8 bases, with 20 bases between them. The CDR3 loop spans 14 amino acids. The CDR3 loop reads CASIKSLQGAEAFF. CDR3 coding DNA: TGTGCCAGCATAAAATCCCTCCAGGGTGCAGAAGCTTTCTTT.

The sample holds many counts of this clonotype. The chain links TRBV11-2 to TRBJ2-7; the D gene could be TRBD1 or TRBD2 (6 bases each). The CDR3 has 15 residues. V was shortened by 4 bases and J by 6 bases, with 19 bases between the two germline ends. Germline V lookup: CDR1 SGHAT, CDR2 FQNNGV. CDR3 in DNA: TGTGCCAGCAGCTCCCTCGCCGGGGGACAAGGCGAGCAGTACTTC. This encodes CASSSLAGGQGEQYF.

With regard to this clonotype: The junction and the germline gene differ at one end; a read error may be behind it. This chain uses TRBV6-6 with TRBJ1-3, with D unresolved. The germline V gene has CDR1 MNHNY and CDR2 SVGAGI (reference sequence). The CDR3 spans 15 residues. This CDR3 is CASTALPGSGNTVYF. CDR3 nucleotides: TGTGCCAGCACCGCTTTGCCCGGCTCTGGAAACACCGTATATTTT.